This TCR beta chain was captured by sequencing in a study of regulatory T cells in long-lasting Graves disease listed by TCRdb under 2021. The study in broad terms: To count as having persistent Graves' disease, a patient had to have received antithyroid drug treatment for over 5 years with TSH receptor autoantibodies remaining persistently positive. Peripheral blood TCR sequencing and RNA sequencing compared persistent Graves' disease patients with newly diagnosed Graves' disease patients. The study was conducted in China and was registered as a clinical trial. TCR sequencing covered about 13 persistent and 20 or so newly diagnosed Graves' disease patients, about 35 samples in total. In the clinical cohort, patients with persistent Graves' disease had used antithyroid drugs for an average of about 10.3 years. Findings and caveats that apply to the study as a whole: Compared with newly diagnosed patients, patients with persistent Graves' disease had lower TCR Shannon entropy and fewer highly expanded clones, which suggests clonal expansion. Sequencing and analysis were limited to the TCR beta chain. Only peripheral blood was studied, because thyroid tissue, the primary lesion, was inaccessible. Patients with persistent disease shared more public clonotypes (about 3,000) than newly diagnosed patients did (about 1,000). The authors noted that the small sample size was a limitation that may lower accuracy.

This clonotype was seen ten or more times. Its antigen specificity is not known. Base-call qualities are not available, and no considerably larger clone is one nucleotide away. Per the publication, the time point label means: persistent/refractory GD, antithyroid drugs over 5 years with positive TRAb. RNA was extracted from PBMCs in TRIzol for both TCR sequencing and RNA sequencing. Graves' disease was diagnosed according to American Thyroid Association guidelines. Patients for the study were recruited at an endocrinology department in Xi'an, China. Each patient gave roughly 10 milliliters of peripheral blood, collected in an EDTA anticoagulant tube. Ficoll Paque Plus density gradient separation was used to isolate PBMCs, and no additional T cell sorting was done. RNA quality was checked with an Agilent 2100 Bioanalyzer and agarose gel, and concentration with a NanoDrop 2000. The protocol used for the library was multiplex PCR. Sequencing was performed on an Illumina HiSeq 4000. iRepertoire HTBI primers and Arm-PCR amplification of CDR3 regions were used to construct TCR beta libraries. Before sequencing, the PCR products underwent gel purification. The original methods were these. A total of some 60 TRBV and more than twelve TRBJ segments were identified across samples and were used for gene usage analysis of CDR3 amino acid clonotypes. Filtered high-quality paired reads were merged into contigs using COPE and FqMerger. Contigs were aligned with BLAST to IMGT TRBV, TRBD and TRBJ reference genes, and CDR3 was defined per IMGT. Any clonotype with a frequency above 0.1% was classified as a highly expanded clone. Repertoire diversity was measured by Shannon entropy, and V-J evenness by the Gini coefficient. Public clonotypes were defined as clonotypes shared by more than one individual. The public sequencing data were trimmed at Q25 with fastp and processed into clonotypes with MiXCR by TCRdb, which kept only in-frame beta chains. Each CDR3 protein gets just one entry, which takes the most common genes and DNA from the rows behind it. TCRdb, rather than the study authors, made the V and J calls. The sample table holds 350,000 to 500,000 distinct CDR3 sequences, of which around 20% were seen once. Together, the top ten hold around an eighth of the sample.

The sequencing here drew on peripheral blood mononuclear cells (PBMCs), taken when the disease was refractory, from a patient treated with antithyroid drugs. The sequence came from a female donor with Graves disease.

The DNA is as follows: TGTGCCAGCAGCGGGAGAGGGGGAGGGAACACTGAAGCTTTCTTT. This codes for CASSGRGGGNTEAFF. The rearranged chain carries TRBV13 and TRBJ1-1; the best D guess is TRBD1, with 6 bases matching. Its CDR3 holds 15 amino acids, cysteine through phenylalanine. Just CDR3 DNA is preserved here, 45 bases in frame from base 1. The germline V gene (reference sequence) yields PRHDT for CDR1 and FYEKMQ for CDR2. The V end loses 5 bases and the J end loses 1 base, and a stretch of 14 bases separates them.